The TCR beta chain described here comes from a study of blood T cell repertoires in COVID-19. Study-wide background: Collection of acute and convalescent COVID-19 samples took place in the United States, Italy and Spain.

Germline CDR1 SGHAT, CDR2 FQNNGV. The CDR3 runs to 17 residues. V lost 1 base and J lost 0, with 16 bases in between. This clone showed up just once. In the original processing: How many nucleated cells were present was estimated from reference gene primer amplification. Profiled with immunoSEQ multiplex PCR; TCRdb holds only in-frame clones, not every one. The V and J calls and clone size were taken over from that table, and D and trimming were inferred from the DNA. This sample has 110,000 or so clones, with around four fifths found just once. Source material: peripheral blood. This TCR came from a human donor in a cohort sampled during active COVID-19. V and J are TRBV11-2 and TRBJ2-7; D is perhaps TRBD2 (6 bases). The CDR3 DNA sequence: TGTGCCAGCAGCTTAGTTTCCGGGACTCACAGCTCCTACGAGCAGTACTTC. Protein product: CASSLVSGTHSSYEQYF.